This T cell receptor beta chain was recorded in a study of blood T cell repertoires in COVID-19. About the research overall: The United States, Italy and Spain provided the acute and convalescent COVID-19 samples. PBMCs, B-cell-depleted T cells, or T cells provided the cDNA or gDNA that made up the material.

The germline gives CDR1 LNHDA, CDR2 SQIVND (reference sequence). The CDR3 runs to 14 residues. Trimming cost V 5 bases and J 3 bases; bases outside gene matches: 7. The method was immunoSEQ multiplex PCR; TCRdb's version includes in-frame clones alone and lacks a portion of them. The sample has roughly 670,000 clones, approximately 90% seen once. The V call is TRBV19, the J call TRBJ2-7, with 7 bases matching TRBD1. This TCR came from a woman between 18 and 30 years old with acute or convalescent COVID-19. The sample consisted of peripheral blood. In DNA, the CDR3 is TGTGCCAGTAGTTTCGCCAGGGGGAACTACGAGCAGTACTTC. Encoded protein: CASSFARGNYEQYF.